The 12 T cell receptor beta chains reported below all come from one sample, sequenced in a study of human T cells and chemical hapten exposure. TCRdb fed the RACE reads into MiXCR, producing one record per CDR3 protein. The table has about 40,000 distinct CDR3 sequences, under 12% seen once. As to time point: pre-sensitization, week 0. Treatment described: therapeutic diphenylcyclopropenone sensitization with weekly scalp DPC. The material was whole blood, obtained in connection with sensitization to the hapten diphenylcyclopropenone (DPC). The receptor source for this set is a man aged 30 to 45 with alopecia areata. Some clones in this sample may be carry-over from other donors' samples.

The sample holds many counts of this clonotype. This rearrangement joins TRBV10-2 to TRBJ1-1; D call uncertain. V was cut by 6 bases and J by 0 bases, with 8 bases left in between. The CDR3 extends over 13 amino acids. Germline CDR1 is WSHSY and CDR2 is SAAADI. CDR3 DNA sequence: TGCGCCAGCAGCCTAAATTTGAACACTGAAGCTTTCTTT. Translating it yields CASSLNLNTEAFF.

This clonotype appeared a few times. This rearrangement joins TRBV9 to TRBJ2-2, with D perhaps TRBD2 (6 bases). This CDR3 is 14 amino acids long. CDR1 and CDR2 from the germline V gene are SGDLS and YYNGEE. Trimming left V 4 bases short and J 6 bases short, with 13 bases between. CDR3 DNA sequence: TGTGCCAGCAGCAAGAAATCGGGGGCCGGGGAGCTGTTTTTT. Its translation is CASSKKSGAGELFF. Drawing the rest from reference TRBV9 and TRBJ2-2, the complete variable domain is DSGVTQTPKHLITATGQRVTLRCSPRSGDLSVYWYQQSLDQGLQFLIQYYNGEERAKGNILERFSAQQFPDLHSELNLSSLELGDSALYFCASSKKSGAGELFFGEGSRLTVL.

Ten or more counts support this clonotype. The V call is TRBV7-9, the J call TRBJ1-2, with D tentatively TRBD1 (5 bases). Germline V gene data show CDR1 as SEHNR and CDR2 as FQNEAQ (reference sequence). V was trimmed by 1 base and J by 2 bases, leaving 11 bases between them. This CDR3 spans 15 amino acids. In DNA, the CDR3 is TGTGCCAGCAGCTTAGGAGGGACCCTCAACTATGGCTACACCTTC. Translating gives CASSLGGTLNYGYTF.

J is TRBJ2-2 and V is TRBV6-6; D remains unclear. V dropped 7 bases and J dropped 1 base, with 22 bases sitting between them. The germline gives CDR1 MNHNY, CDR2 SVGAGI (reference sequence). There are 18 residues in the CDR3. CDR3 residues: CASILIMATLQNTGELFF. CDR3 coding DNA: TGTGCCAGCATTCTCATAATGGCTACATTACAGAACACCGGGGAGCTGTTTTTT.

The genes are TRBV20-1 and TRBJ2-4, with 7 bases lining up with TRBD2. Germline values: CDR1 DFQATT, CDR2 SNEGSKA (reference sequence). The V and J ends lost 6 bases and 3 bases, in that order; junction bases with no gene match: 8. The CDR3 runs 14 residues. The CDR3: CSASRLADKNIQYF. The CDR3 nucleotides read TGCAGTGCCTCTCGCCTAGCGGACAAAAACATTCAGTACTTC.

Many counts were recorded for this clonotype. The gene calls are TRBV5-5 and TRBJ2-1; 8 bases map to TRBD1. CDR3 size: 14 residues. CDR1 and CDR2 from the germline V gene are SGHKS and YYEKEE (reference sequence). V lost 1 base and J lost 10; bases outside the gene matches: 7. DNA of the CDR3: TGTGCCAGCAGCTTGAGGACAGGGTTAGACGAGCAGTTCTTC. Amino acid sequence: CASSLRTGLDEQFF. Full variable domain (missing parts from reference TRBV5-5 and TRBJ2-1): DAGVTQSPTHLIKTRGQQVTLRCSPISGHKSVSWYQQVLGQGPQFIFQYYEKEERGRGNFPDRFSARQFPNYSSELNVNALLLGDSALYLCASSLRTGLDEQFFGPGTRLTVL.

This clonotype has more than one count but fewer than ten. The rearrangement uses TRBV20-1 and TRBJ2-1, with 11 bases aligning to TRBD2. The CDR3 loop spans 17 amino acids. After removal of 6 bases from V and 4 bases from J, the junction contained 14 bases not matched to a gene. From germline, CDR1 is DFQATT and CDR2 SNEGSKA (reference sequence). The CDR3 spells CSAQRHVGTSGYNEQFF. For the CDR3, the DNA is TGCAGTGCGCAGAGACACGTCGGGACTAGCGGTTACAATGAGCAGTTCTTC.

This clonotype was seen many times. The chain joins TRBV5-1 to TRBJ2-1; D is unresolved. This CDR3 spans 15 amino acids. V was trimmed by 6 bases and J by 4 bases, leaving 17 bases between them. Germline CDR1 and CDR2: SGHRS and YFSETQ. The CDR3 DNA reads TGCGCCAGCAACCCCGTTGTCTTCGTTTACAATGAGCAGTTCTTC. Amino acids: CASNPVVFVYNEQFF.

The chain links TRBV4-3 to TRBJ2-5, with a possible D match to TRBD2 (6 bases). V was shortened by 0 bases and J by 7 bases, with 6 bases between the two germline ends. CDR1 and CDR2 from the germline V gene are LGHNA and YSLEER. CDR3 length: 12 amino acids. The CDR3 DNA reads as TGCGCCAGCAGCCAAGATAGCGGGACCCAGTACTTC. It yields the protein CASSQDSGTQYF.

A few counts support this clonotype. The gene calls are TRBV5-1 and TRBJ1-1; D is ambiguous. Per germline, CDR1 SGHRS and CDR2 YFSETQ. There are 16 residues in the CDR3. V shed 4 bases and J shed 1 base, with 17 bases lying between them. The CDR3 is CASSPNSEVRNTEAFF. In DNA, the CDR3 is TGCGCCAGCAGCCCCAACAGTGAGGTGCGGAACACTGAAGCTTTCTTT.

This chain links TRBV2 with TRBJ1-6, with 8 bases lining up with TRBD1. J gave up 7 bases and V 10 bases, and 9 bases lay outside the gene matches. CDR1 SNHLY and CDR2 FYNNEI come from the germline V gene. The CDR3 has 14 residues. DNA of the CDR3: TGTGCCAACAGCGTTGACAGGGGAAATTCACCCCTCCACTTT. Translation: CANSVDRGNSPLHF.

This clonotype has a count of ten or more. This chain links TRBV12-3 or TRBV12-4 with TRBJ2-1; 14 bases map to TRBD2. This CDR3 comprises 14 residues. V was clipped by 6 bases and J by 8 bases; unmatched bases: 3. The CDR3 sequence: CASSGTSGGDEQFF. CDR3 coding DNA: TGTGCCAGCAGCGGGACTAGCGGGGGAGATGAGCAGTTCTTC.